The 4 T cell receptor beta chains below come from one sample, sequenced in a study of lymphopenia after photon versus proton radiotherapy. Repertoires were generated with immunoSEQ multiplex PCR, while TCRdb's copy carries only in-frame clones and drops some. The repertoire holds 35,000 to 45,000 clones, approximately 83% seen once, with around a quarter in the top ten. The sequenced sample was peripheral blood, obtained from a patient treated with proton-based radiotherapy. The receptors originated from a woman aged 70-85 years with pancreatic cancer.

This clone has only a few counts. This rearrangement joins TRBV30 to TRBJ1-6; TRBD1 might be the D (5 bases). Per the germline V gene, CDR1 is GTSNPN and CDR2 is SVGIG (reference sequence). The CDR3 runs to 15 residues. V lost 2 bases and J 2 bases, leaving 10 bases between the germline ends. The CDR3 region is CAWSRGEAYNSPLHF. Here the CDR3 DNA reads TGTGCCTGGAGTCGAGGGGAGGCCTATAATTCACCCCTCCACTTT.

The chain is built from TRBV2 and TRBJ1-5; 7 nucleotides align to TRBD1. The V gene end was trimmed by 5 bases and the J gene end by 1 base; junction bases not matched to a gene: 11. This CDR3 has 17 amino acids. Per germline, CDR1 SNHLY and CDR2 FYNNEI. CDR3 sequence: CASSPRQGGESNQPQHF. Written as DNA, the CDR3 is TGTGCCAGCAGTCCAAGACAGGGAGGGGAAAGCAATCAGCCCCAGCATTTT.

The chain employs TRBV5-1 and TRBJ1-1; TRBD1 might be the D (5 bases). CDR3 size: 15 residues. V lost 4 bases, J lost 5 bases, and 18 bases lay in between. CDR1 is SGHRS and CDR2 is YFSETQ in the germline V gene. The CDR3 spells CASSRQGPLMTEAFF. CDR3 bases: TGCGCCAGCAGCAGGCAGGGTCCGTTAATGACTGAAGCTTTCTTT.

V usage is TRBV30 and J usage is TRBJ2-7, with D uncertain. Trimming took off 0 bases at V and 3 bases at J, with 9 bases between the two ends. The CDR3 loop spans 13 amino acids. Germline CDR1 GTSNPN, CDR2 SVGIG (reference sequence). The CDR3 is CAWSVLRCYEQYF. The CDR3 DNA follows: TGTGCCTGGAGTGTACTCAGGTGCTACGAGCAGTACTTC.